This T cell receptor (beta chain) stems from a study of blood T cell repertoires in COVID-19. Study at large: Donors in the United States, Italy and Spain gave samples during acute or convalescent COVID-19.

Sequencing was performed with immunoSEQ multiplex PCR; in TCRdb, only in-frame clones are kept and a portion is missing. The sample shows 220,000 or so clones, about 80% of them seen only once. The CDR3 runs 14 residues. V lost 5 bases and J lost 1; bases outside the gene matches: 3. Germline V gene data show CDR1 as ENHRY and CDR2 as SYGVKD. The V call is TRBV10-3, the J call TRBJ2-7; 9 bases fit TRBD1. Sequencing was performed on peripheral blood. This TCR came from a woman between 55 and 75 years old with acute or convalescent COVID-19. The CDR3 spells CAISTGGASYEQYF. The CDR3 region has the DNA TGTGCCATCAGTACAGGGGGCGCTTCCTACGAGCAGTACTTC.